The clone carrying this T cell receptor (beta chain) was seen more than once but under ten times. Its antigen is not known. These data belong to a study of cytomegalovirus exposure and HLA in healthy donors. Regarding the study as a whole: Previously analyzed data showed that most TCR beta V segments were productive at a frequency of about 90% or about 30%.

60 Vbeta and 13 Jbeta primers were used in PCR. Generated by immunoSEQ multiplex PCR, the TCRdb table keeps only in-frame clones and is missing some. The sample has roughly 150,000 clones, 82% seen once. The CDR3 runs to 15 residues. V lost 5 bases and J lost 15, with 26 bases in between. Germline values: CDR1 MGHRA, CDR2 YSYEKL. Material: PBMCs. The chain has TRBV4-1 and TRBJ2-1; a weak D match, TRBD1 (6 bases). The origin of this receptor is a girl aged 10-17 years in good health and CMV-seropositive. DNA of the CDR3: TGCGCCAGCAGCTGGAATCCTAGGACCCCCCAGGGGCCGTTCTTC. Protein: CASSWNPRTPQGPFF.